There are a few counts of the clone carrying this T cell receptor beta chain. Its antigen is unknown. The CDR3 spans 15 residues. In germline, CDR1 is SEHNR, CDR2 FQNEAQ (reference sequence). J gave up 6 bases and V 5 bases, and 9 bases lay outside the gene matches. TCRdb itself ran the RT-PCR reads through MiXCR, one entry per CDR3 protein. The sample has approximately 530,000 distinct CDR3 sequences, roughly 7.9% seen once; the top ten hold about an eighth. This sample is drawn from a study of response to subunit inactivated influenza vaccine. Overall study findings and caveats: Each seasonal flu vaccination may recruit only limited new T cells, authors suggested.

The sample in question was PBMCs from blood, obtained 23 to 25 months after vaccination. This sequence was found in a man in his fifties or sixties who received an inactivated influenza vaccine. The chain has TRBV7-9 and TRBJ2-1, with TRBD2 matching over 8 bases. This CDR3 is CASSPGGGLVNEQFF. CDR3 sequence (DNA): TGTGCCAGCAGCCCCGGCGGGGGACTAGTCAATGAGCAGTTCTTC.